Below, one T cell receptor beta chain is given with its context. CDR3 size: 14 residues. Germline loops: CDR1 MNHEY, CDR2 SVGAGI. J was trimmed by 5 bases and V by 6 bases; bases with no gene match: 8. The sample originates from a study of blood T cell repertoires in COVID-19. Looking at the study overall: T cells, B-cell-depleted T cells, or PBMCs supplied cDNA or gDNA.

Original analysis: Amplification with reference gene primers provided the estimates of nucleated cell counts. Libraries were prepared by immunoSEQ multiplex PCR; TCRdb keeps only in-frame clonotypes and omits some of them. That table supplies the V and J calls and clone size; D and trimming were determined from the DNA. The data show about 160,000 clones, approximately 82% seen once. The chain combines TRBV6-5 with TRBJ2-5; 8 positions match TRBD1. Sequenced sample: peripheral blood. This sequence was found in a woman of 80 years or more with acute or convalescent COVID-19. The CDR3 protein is CASSGTGYGETQYF. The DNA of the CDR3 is TGTGCCAGCAGCGGGACAGGCTATGGGGAGACCCAGTACTTC.